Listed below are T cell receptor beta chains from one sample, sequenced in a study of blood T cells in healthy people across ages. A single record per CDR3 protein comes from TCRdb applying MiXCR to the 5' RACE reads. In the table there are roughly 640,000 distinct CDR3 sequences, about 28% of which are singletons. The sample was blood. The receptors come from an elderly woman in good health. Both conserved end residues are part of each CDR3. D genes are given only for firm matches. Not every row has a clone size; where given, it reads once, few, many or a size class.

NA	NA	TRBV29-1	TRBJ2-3	CSAARSSTDTQYF	TGCAGCGCGGCCCGTTCTAGCACAGATACGCAGTATTTT
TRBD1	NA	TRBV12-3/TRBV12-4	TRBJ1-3	CASRGQSSGNTIYF	TGTGCCAGCAGGGGACAGTCCTCTGGAAACACCATATATTTT
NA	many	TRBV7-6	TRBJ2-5	CASSSILGLETQYF	TGTGCCAGCAGTTCCATTTTAGGGTTGGAGACCCAGTACTTC
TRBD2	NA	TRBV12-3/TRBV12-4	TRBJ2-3	CASSLTSGGARADTQYF	TGTGCCAGCAGTTTAACTAGCGGGGGGGCGCGCGCAGATACGCAGTATTTT
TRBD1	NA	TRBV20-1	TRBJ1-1	CSAIFGTGNTEAFF	TGCAGTGCCATATTCGGGACAGGGAACACTGAAGCTTTCTTT
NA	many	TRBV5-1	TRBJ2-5	CASSLGAETQYF	TGCGCCAGCAGCTTGGGGGCAGAGACCCAGTACTTC
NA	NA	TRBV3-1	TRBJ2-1	CASSQVGGDYNEQFF	TGTGCCAGCAGCCAAGTGGGGGGAGACTACAATGAGCAGTTCTTC
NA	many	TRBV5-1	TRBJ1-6	CASSRPAENSPLHF	TGCGCCAGCAGCCGTCCGGCAGAGAATTCACCCCTCCACTTT
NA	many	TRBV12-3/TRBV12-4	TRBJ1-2	CASSLQDYGYTF	TGTGCCAGCAGCTTACAGGACTATGGCTACACCTTC
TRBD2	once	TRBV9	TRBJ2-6	CVSSVVGLAGAYAGANVLTF	TGTGTCAGCAGCGTAGTGGGACTAGCAGGGGCCTATGCGGGGGCCAACGTCCTGACTTTC
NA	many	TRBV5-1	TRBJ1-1	CASSFAETEAFF	TGCGCCAGCAGCTTCGCTGAAACTGAAGCTTTCTTT
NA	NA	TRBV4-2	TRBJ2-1	CASSQEARLPTGEQFF	TGTGCCAGCAGCCAAGAGGCGCGACTTCCCACCGGGGAGCAGTTCTTC
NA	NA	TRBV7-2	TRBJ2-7	CASSSRQSNYEQYF	TGTGCCAGCAGCTCCCGACAGAGCAACTACGAGCAGTACTTC
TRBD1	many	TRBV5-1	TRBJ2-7	CASTRQGAGEQYF	TGCGCCAGCACGAGGCAGGGGGCTGGGGAGCAGTACTTC
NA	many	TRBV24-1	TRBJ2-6	CATSDPQGSGANVLTF	TGTGCCACCAGTGACCCACAGGGCTCTGGGGCCAACGTCCTGACTTTC
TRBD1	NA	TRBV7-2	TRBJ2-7	CASSPSGTGGNYEQYF	TGTGCCAGCAGCCCATCCGGGACAGGGGGCAATTACGAGCAGTACTTC
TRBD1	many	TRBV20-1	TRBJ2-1	CSASRTGMQFDEQFF	TGCAGTGCTAGCCGGACAGGGATGCAATTCGATGAGCAGTTCTTC
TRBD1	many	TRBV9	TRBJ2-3	CASSSGQGTTDTQYF	TGTGCCAGCAGCTCGGGACAGGGAACCACAGATACGCAGTATTTT
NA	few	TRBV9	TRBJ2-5	CAGSKEGRDRKTQYF	TGTGCCGGCAGCAAAGAGGGCAGGGATCGGAAGACCCAGTACTTC
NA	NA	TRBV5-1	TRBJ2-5	CASSFETGTQETQYF	TGCGCCAGCAGCTTTGAGACAGGCACGCAAGAGACCCAGTACTTC
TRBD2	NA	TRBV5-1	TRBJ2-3	CASSVTSGSTDTLYF	TGCGCCAGCAGCGTGACTAGCGGGAGCACAGATACGCTGTATTTT
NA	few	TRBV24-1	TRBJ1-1	CATSDSSPGNTEAFF	TGTGCCACCAGTGATTCGTCCCCAGGGAACACTGAAGCTTTCTTT
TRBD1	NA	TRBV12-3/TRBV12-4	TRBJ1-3	CASTLGTENTIYF	TGTGCCAGCACCTTGGGGACAGAAAACACCATATATTTT
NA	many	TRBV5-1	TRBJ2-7	CASSFGLGLELEQYF	TGCGCCAGCAGCTTTGGATTAGGGTTGGAGCTCGAGCAGTACTTC
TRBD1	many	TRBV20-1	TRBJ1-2	CSAREPTGTRLWNYGYTF	TGCAGTGCTAGAGAGCCGACAGGGACCCGATTATGGAACTATGGCTACACCTTC
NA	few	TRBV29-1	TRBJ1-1	CSVAGGGVKFF	TGCAGCGTTGCGGGTGGCGGGGTGAAATTCTTT
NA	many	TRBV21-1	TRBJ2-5	CASSKDRETQYF	TGTGCCAGCAGCAAAGACCGGGAGACCCAGTACTTC
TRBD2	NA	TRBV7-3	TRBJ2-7	CASSLQSSGVNHNEQYF	TGTGCCAGCAGCTTACAATCCAGCGGGGTAAATCACAATGAGCAGTACTTC